These T cell receptor beta chains were read from a single sample in a study of vaccination effects on CD4 cells after COVID-19. Assay used: immunoSEQ multiplex PCR; TCRdb lists only in-frame clones, some missing. The sample comprises tens of thousands of clones, over 60% of which are singletons, and 5% to 6.5% rests with the top ten. These TCRs are of unknown antigen specificity. Sequencing used CD4+ T cells from PBMCs cultured without peptide, obtained after COVID-19 vaccination. These receptors all come from a human donor who had a prior SARS-CoV-2 infection. Each CDR3 is given with its conserved first and last residue. Each record gives: D gene, V gene, J gene, CDR3 protein, CDR3 DNA. A D gene is named only where the DNA matches it firmly.

-	TRBV7-8	TRBJ1-1	CASSLKGRGNTEAFF	TGTGCCAGCAGCTTAAAGGGGAGAGGTAACACTGAAGCTTTCTTT
-	TRBV11-2	TRBJ2-1	CASSLVLAVGEQFF	TGTGCCAGCAGCTTAGTACTAGCTGTCGGGGAGCAGTTCTTC
-	TRBV2	TRBJ1-2	CASTPGGEGLGYGYTF	TGTGCCAGCACCCCCGGCGGGGAGGGGTTAGGCTATGGCTACACCTTC
-	TRBV5-1	TRBJ1-4	CASSLGRGGDEKLFF	TGCGCCAGCAGCTTGGGAAGAGGGGGAGATGAAAAACTGTTTTTT
-	TRBV9	TRBJ2-5	CASSSSSGGDQETQYF	TGTGCCAGCAGCAGTAGTAGCGGAGGGGACCAAGAGACCCAGTACTTC
TRBD1	TRBV5-5	TRBJ1-3	CASSKGLGPDRGPGNTIYF	TGTGCCAGCAGCAAGGGCCTAGGTCCGGACAGGGGGCCTGGAAACACCATATATTTT
TRBD2	TRBV12-5	TRBJ2-1	CASGLILASSGNFEQFF	TGTGCTAGTGGTTTGATACTCGCGTCTAGCGGGAACTTCGAGCAGTTCTTC
-	TRBV2	TRBJ2-5	CASSEPNQYYKETQYF	TGTGCCAGCAGTGAGCCGAACCAGTATTACAAAGAGACCCAGTACTTC
TRBD2	TRBV12-3/TRBV12-4	TRBJ2-3	CASSRDYTDTQYF	TGTGCCAGCAGTCGGGACTACACAGATACGCAGTATTTT
-	TRBV20-1	TRBJ1-2	CCHRRGYTF	TGCTGTCACCGGCGGGGCTACACCTTC
-	TRBV14	TRBJ2-7	CASSQDPATSYEQYF	TGTGCCAGCAGCCAAGATCCCGCCACCTCCTACGAGCAGTACTTC
-	TRBV6-1	TRBJ2-1	CASSERGEGTYNEQFF	TGTGCCAGCAGTGAACGAGGCGAGGGGACCTACAATGAGCAGTTCTTC
TRBD1	TRBV6-5	TRBJ1-4	CASSYSTGTNEKLFF	TGTGCCAGCAGTTACTCGACAGGGACTAATGAAAAACTGTTTTTT
-	TRBV13	TRBJ2-3	CASSRRGVDTQYF	TGTGCCAGCAGCAGGCGGGGAGTCGATACGCAGTATTTT